The 21 T cell receptor beta chains reported below all come from one sample, sequenced in a study of CD8 T cells in ankylosing spondylitis. TCRdb reanalysed the 5' RACE reads using MiXCR and keeps one entry per CDR3 protein. The sample holds approximately 200,000 distinct CDR3 sequences, more than 10% seen once. Sequencing was done on a sample of blood, either unsorted or a sorted T cell fraction (not recorded which). Source of these receptors: a male donor with ankylosing spondylitis or in good health (not recorded which).

This clonotype appeared many times. The chain uses TRBV5-1 and TRBJ2-6; D is ambiguous. CDR3 length: 18 residues. The V end was cut by 1 base, the J end by 0 bases, with 14 bases between. In germline, CDR1 is SGHRS, CDR2 YFSETQ. CDR3 residues: CASSLSSGSSSGANVLTF. The CDR3 region has the DNA TGCGCCAGCAGCTTGTCTTCAGGCAGCAGCTCTGGGGCCAACGTCCTGACTTTC.

This clonotype was picked up a small number of times. The chain links TRBV12-5 to TRBJ2-7; D remains unclear. Germline CDR1 LGHNT, CDR2 FRNRAP. Trimming stripped 0 bases from V and 7 bases from J, with 7 bases between. The CDR3 loop spans 12 amino acids. CDR3 region: CASGLVNQEQYF. DNA for the CDR3: TGTGCTAGTGGTTTGGTAAACCAGGAGCAGTACTTC.

The chain recombines TRBV7-9 with TRBJ2-2, with 8 bases lining up with TRBD1. Unmatched junction bases numbered 8, after V lost 5 bases and J lost 3 bases. Germline V gives CDR1 SEHNR, CDR2 FQNEAQ (reference sequence). The CDR3 is made up of 16 amino acids. CDR3 bases: TGTGCCAGCAGCCCCCCCGGGGGACAGGACACCGGGGAGCTGTTTTTT. It yields the protein CASSPPGGQDTGELFF. Supplemented by reference TRBV7-9 and TRBJ2-2, the full variable domain reads DTGVSQNPRHKITKRGQNVTFRCDPISEHNRLYWYRQTLGQGPEFLTYFQNEAQLEKSRLLSDRFSAERPKGSFSTLEIQRTEQGDSAMYLCASSPPGGQDTGELFFGEGSRLTVL.

J is TRBJ2-7 and V is TRBV20-1; TRBD2 matches at 12 bases. CDR1 DFQATT and CDR2 SNEGSKA come from the germline V gene (reference sequence). The CDR3 loop spans 13 amino acids. V lost 3 bases to trimming and J lost 3 bases; unmatched junction nucleotides: 0. The CDR3 reads CSARGLAGYEQYF. Written as DNA, the CDR3 is TGCAGTGCTAGGGGACTAGCGGGCTACGAGCAGTACTTC.

The rearrangement uses TRBV7-9 and TRBJ2-7; 8 bases agree with TRBD2. Germline trimming cut 4 bases from V and 3 bases from J; bases unmatched to any gene: 14. Germline assignment: CDR1 SEHNR and CDR2 FQNEAQ (reference sequence). The CDR3 is 17 residues long. CDR3 protein: CASSSTEAVAGIYEQYF. CDR3 sequence (DNA): TGTGCCAGCAGCTCAACTGAAGCAGTAGCGGGAATCTACGAGCAGTACTTC.

The sample holds a few counts of this clonotype. This chain connects TRBV3-1 to TRBJ2-1; 7 bases fit TRBD2. The CDR3 loop spans 15 amino acids. V gave up 0 bases and J gave up 7 bases; unmatched junction bases: 6. Germline CDR1 LGHDT, CDR2 YNNKEL (reference sequence). As DNA, the CDR3 is TGTGCCAGCAGCCAAGATTGGCCTAGCGGTAATGAGCAGTTCTTC. It specifies CASSQDWPSGNEQFF.

V usage is TRBV10-3 and J usage is TRBJ2-1; TRBD2 aligns across 12 bases. The ends lost 0 bases at V and 0 bases at J; junction bases unmatched: 6. The CDR3 totals 19 residues. CDR1 is ENHRY and CDR2 is SYGVKD in the germline V gene. Here the CDR3 reads CAISESTSGGTHSYNEQFF. In nucleotides, the CDR3 is TGTGCCATCAGTGAGTCAACTAGCGGGGGGACCCACTCCTACAATGAGCAGTTCTTC.

This rearrangement joins TRBV4-1 to TRBJ2-1; TRBD2 matches 9 bases. The germline CDR1 and CDR2 sequences are MGHRA and YSYEKL. The CDR3 has 17 amino acids. J lost 8 bases, V lost 3 bases, and 14 bases had no gene match. CDR3 DNA sequence: TGCGCCAGCAGCCAGTCCGGGGGGGCTAGCGGGAAGGATGAGCAGTTCTTC. This gives the protein CASSQSGGASGKDEQFF.

This clonotype was counted ten times or more. V is TRBV5-1 and J is TRBJ2-5; 9 positions match TRBD2. Trimming at V came to 7 bases and at J to 5 bases, leaving 12 bases not matched to a gene. The germline CDR1 and CDR2 sequences are SGHRS and YFSETQ. This CDR3 comprises 15 residues. CDR3 bases: TGCGCCAGCCGGGTCGGGACTAGCTACGTCGAGACCCAGTACTTC. This translates into CASRVGTSYVETQYF.

This chain connects TRBV7-8 to TRBJ1-4; D is undetermined. The CDR3 loop spans 17 amino acids. V dropped 1 base and J dropped 4 bases, with 16 bases sitting between them. Germline values: CDR1 SGHVS, CDR2 FQNEAQ. The CDR3 bases are TGTGCCAGCAGCTTAGGGTCGGAGGCAGCCTTTAATGAAAAACTGTTTTTT. Amino acid sequence: CASSLGSEAAFNEKLFF.

Notes on this clonotype: Relative to the germline gene, one junction end is altered; a read error may explain this. The chain couples TRBV11-2 to TRBJ2-5; D possibly corresponds to TRBD2 (5 bases). The CDR3 is 16 residues long. Germline CDR1 reads SGHAT; CDR2 reads FQNNGV. The CDR3 nucleotides read TGTGCCAGCAGCCCGCCGGGGATCCAAGGCAAAGAGAGCCAGTACTTC. Protein: CASSPPGIQGKESQYF.

This chain connects TRBV5-1 to TRBJ1-5; 7 bases agree with TRBD1. After removal of 0 bases from V and 7 bases from J, the junction contained 4 bases not matched to a gene. This CDR3 spans 14 amino acids. Germline loops: CDR1 SGHRS, CDR2 YFSETQ. CDR3 loop: CASSLEQGSQPQHF. In DNA, the CDR3 is TGCGCCAGCAGCTTGGAACAGGGGTCGCAGCCCCAGCATTTT.

This clonotype was detected only a few times. The CDR3 sequence: CASSTRTPNYGYTF. CDR3 sequence (DNA): TGTGCCAGCAGCACCCGGACACCCAACTATGGCTACACCTTC. The V gene is TRBV21-1, the J gene TRBJ1-2; the D call of TRBD1 is as the table states it, not checked on the DNA. TRBV21-1 is noted as a pseudogene. This CDR3 is built from 14 residues.

This clonotype was seen a handful of times. The chain joins TRBV6-4 to TRBJ2-5; the match to TRBD2 covers 10 bases. This CDR3 spans 15 amino acids. The V segment lost 3 bases and the J segment 2 bases; nucleotides outside the gene matches: 3. Germline-derived CDR1 and CDR2 are MRHNA and SNTAGT. The CDR3 reads CASSDGSGGQETQYF. The CDR3 DNA reads as TGTGCCAGCAGTGATGGTAGCGGGGGGCAAGAGACCCAGTACTTC.

This clonotype has only a few counts. This chain connects TRBV2 to TRBJ2-7; weak D call: TRBD2 (6 bases). V was clipped by 9 bases and J by 1 base, with 13 bases between them. CDR1 is SNHLY and CDR2 is FYNNEI in the germline V gene. This CDR3 is 13 amino acids long. CDR3 nucleotide sequence: TGTGCCAGTACCTCTAGCGAATCCTACGAGCAGTACTTC. This codes for CASTSSESYEQYF. The full variable domain, its missing parts supplied by reference TRBV2 and TRBJ2-7, is EPEVTQTPSHQVTQMGQEVILRCVPISNHLYFYWYRQILGQKVEFLVSFYNNEISEKSEIFDDQFSVERPDGSNFTLKIRSTKLEDSAMYFCASTSSESYEQYFGPGTRLTVT.

This sequence joins TRBV19 and TRBJ2-1; maybe TRBD1 (6 bases). CDR1 is LNHDA and CDR2 is SQIVND in the germline V gene (reference sequence). The ends were cut back, 6 bases at V and 4 bases at J, with 10 bases in the middle. The CDR3 totals 13 residues. The DNA of the CDR3 is TGTGCCAGTAGGGAGGACAGATACAATGAGCAGTTCTTC. Its translation: CASREDRYNEQFF.

The sample holds a few counts of this clonotype. The chain recombines TRBV7-9 with TRBJ1-5; possible D gene TRBD1, 6 bases. The germline CDR1 and CDR2 sequences are SEHNR and FQNEAQ (reference sequence). V was trimmed by 4 bases and J by 2 bases, leaving 15 bases between them. The CDR3 is 16 residues long. CDR3 region: CASSSTGAGGNQPQHF. The CDR3, as DNA: TGTGCCAGCAGCTCGACAGGAGCCGGGGGCAATCAGCCCCAGCATTTT.

This clonotype was found many times. V and J are TRBV4-1 and TRBJ1-1; 9 nucleotides align to TRBD1. V gave up 6 bases and J gave up 3 bases; unmatched junction bases: 8. Germline V gene sequence: CDR1 MGHRA, CDR2 YSYEKL. This CDR3 has 15 amino acids. CDR3 DNA sequence: TGCGCCAGCAGTCGCGACGGGACAGGGTACACTGAAGCTTTCTTT. Its translation is CASSRDGTGYTEAFF.

This clonotype appeared a few times. V usage is TRBV7-8 and J usage is TRBJ2-1; a weak D match, TRBD2 (7 bases). CDR1 and CDR2 (germline): SGHVS, FQNEAQ. The V end was cut by 1 base, the J end by 6 bases, with 13 bases between. There are 15 residues in the CDR3. This CDR3 reads CASSLGGGPLNEQFF. The CDR3 nucleotides read TGTGCCAGCAGCTTAGGGGGGGGGCCTCTCAATGAGCAGTTCTTC.

This chain uses TRBV11-3 with TRBJ2-2; D remains ambiguous. This CDR3 spans 15 amino acids. Germline CDR1 SGHNT, CDR2 YENEEA. The V end lost 5 bases, the J end lost 1 base, and 11 bases lay between the germline ends. The CDR3 nucleotides are TGTGCCAGCAGCGCCTGGGTAGGGAACACCGGGGAGCTGTTTTTT. Encoded protein: CASSAWVGNTGELFF.

At least ten counts were recorded for this clonotype. This sequence joins TRBV5-1 and TRBJ2-7; D not resolved. The CDR3 sequence is 13 residues long. V was shortened by 4 bases and J by 4 bases, with 12 bases between the two germline ends. From germline, CDR1 is SGHRS and CDR2 YFSETQ. The CDR3 DNA reads TGCGCCAGCAGCCTTACGGATTTTTACGAGCAGTACTTC. It codes for CASSLTDFYEQYF.